Listed below are T cell receptor beta chains from one sample, sequenced in a study of beta chain features in type 1 diabetes. Sequencing was performed with immunoSEQ multiplex PCR; in TCRdb, only in-frame clones are kept and a portion is missing. The sample holds hundreds of thousands of clones; over 12% are singletons and the top ten take 0.03% to 0.045%. The sequenced material came from naive CD4+ T cells from blood. These receptors originate from a man between 18 and 35 years old with type 1 diabetes. CDR3s include the opening cysteine and the closing phenylalanine or tryptophan. D genes are given only for firm matches. Not all rows give a size; the values are once, few, many and, for expanded clones, a class.

v_call: TRBV2; j_call: TRBJ2-1; clone_size: few; d_call: TRBD1; cdr3_nt: TGTGCCAGCAGTGACCAGGGGGTCTCCTACAATGAGCAGTTCTTC; cdr3_aa: CASSDQGVSYNEQFF
v_call: TRBV30; j_call: TRBJ1-6; clone_size: .; d_call: .; cdr3_nt: TGTGCCTGGAGCGGGACATCTCCCAATTCACCCCTCCACTTT; cdr3_aa: CAWSGTSPNSPLHF
v_call: TRBV27; j_call: TRBJ1-5; clone_size: .; d_call: .; cdr3_nt: TGTGCCAGCAGTTTTAATGGGGAGGGCGCCTTCAATCAGCCCCAGCATTTT; cdr3_aa: CASSFNGEGAFNQPQHF
v_call: TRBV30; j_call: TRBJ1-1; clone_size: .; d_call: .; cdr3_nt: TGTGCCTGGAGCCTGGACACTGAAGCTTTCTTT; cdr3_aa: CAWSLDTEAFF
v_call: TRBV19; j_call: TRBJ2-1; clone_size: few; d_call: TRBD2; cdr3_nt: TGTGCCAGCGCGACCCAAGCGGGAGTATGGGGCAATGAGCAGTTCTTC; cdr3_aa: CASATQAGVWGNEQFF
v_call: TRBV6-5; j_call: TRBJ1-2; clone_size: few; d_call: TRBD1; cdr3_nt: TGTGCCAGCAGTGCCTCCAGGGGGGAAGGCTACACCTTC; cdr3_aa: CASSASRGEGYTF
v_call: TRBV7-2; j_call: TRBJ1-5; clone_size: .; d_call: TRBD1; cdr3_nt: TGTGCCAGCAGCATGGACAGGGATCAGCCCCAGCATTTT; cdr3_aa: CASSMDRDQPQHF
v_call: TRBV5-1; j_call: TRBJ2-7; clone_size: .; d_call: TRBD1; cdr3_nt: TGCGCCAGCAGCTCGACAGGGGGCAGCTACGAGCAGTACTTC; cdr3_aa: CASSSTGGSYEQYF
v_call: TRBV2; j_call: TRBJ2-4; clone_size: .; d_call: .; cdr3_nt: TGTGCCAGCAGAATCGGTATTGGGGACATTCAGTACTTC; cdr3_aa: CASRIGIGDIQYF
v_call: TRBV30; j_call: TRBJ2-7; clone_size: few; d_call: .; cdr3_nt: TGTGCCTGGAGTATAGGGAACGAGCAGTACTTC; cdr3_aa: CAWSIGNEQYF
v_call: TRBV30; j_call: TRBJ1-5; clone_size: .; d_call: .; cdr3_nt: TGTGCCTGGAGCGGGGCCGGCAATCAGCCCCAGCATTTT; cdr3_aa: CAWSGAGNQPQHF
v_call: TRBV5-1; j_call: TRBJ1-2; clone_size: .; d_call: .; cdr3_nt: TGCGCCAGCAGCTTGGAAGGATCCTATGGCTACACCTTC; cdr3_aa: CASSLEGSYGYTF
v_call: TRBV4-1; j_call: TRBJ1-1; clone_size: .; d_call: TRBD1; cdr3_nt: TGCGCCAGCAGCCGACAGGGGAACACTGAAGCTTTCTTT; cdr3_aa: CASSRQGNTEAFF
v_call: TRBV5-1; j_call: TRBJ2-1; clone_size: .; d_call: .; cdr3_nt: TGCGCCAGCAGCTTGAGTAGGTCGGATGGCAATGAGCAGTTCTTC; cdr3_aa: CASSLSRSDGNEQFF
v_call: TRBV19; j_call: TRBJ2-1; clone_size: .; d_call: .; cdr3_nt: TGTGCCAGTAGGGGCGGTTACAATGAGCAGTTCTTC; cdr3_aa: CASRGGYNEQFF
v_call: TRBV2; j_call: TRBJ1-2; clone_size: few; d_call: .; cdr3_nt: TGTGCCAGCAGTGGGACAGCTAACTATGGCTACACCTTC; cdr3_aa: CASSGTANYGYTF
v_call: TRBV5-6; j_call: TRBJ1-4; clone_size: .; d_call: TRBD1; cdr3_nt: TGTGCCAGCAGCTCACAGACAGGGTTCGGCGAAAAACTGTTTTTT; cdr3_aa: CASSSQTGFGEKLFF
v_call: TRBV15; j_call: TRBJ1-4; clone_size: .; d_call: TRBD1; cdr3_nt: TGTGCCACCAGCAGAACCGGGACAGGGGTTGAAAAACTGTTTTTT; cdr3_aa: CATSRTGTGVEKLFF
v_call: TRBV29-1; j_call: TRBJ1-4; clone_size: .; d_call: .; cdr3_nt: TGCAGCGTTGCAGAAACGAGACAGGACGGAAAACTGTTTTTT; cdr3_aa: CSVAETRQDGKLFF
v_call: TRBV5-1; j_call: TRBJ1-3; clone_size: .; d_call: .; cdr3_nt: TGCGCCAGCAGCTTGACCCGCGGAGACAGTAGCTCTGGAAACACCATATATTTT; cdr3_aa: CASSLTRGDSSSGNTIYF
v_call: TRBV4-1; j_call: TRBJ2-5; clone_size: .; d_call: .; cdr3_nt: TGCGCCAGCAGCTATGGACTCCGAGGGGAGACCCAGTACTTC; cdr3_aa: CASSYGLRGETQYF
v_call: TRBV19; j_call: TRBJ2-1; clone_size: .; d_call: TRBD2; cdr3_nt: TGTGCCAGTAGTATGCGGGTAGCGGGAGGAGGAGAGCAGTTCTTC; cdr3_aa: CASSMRVAGGGEQFF
v_call: TRBV6-5; j_call: TRBJ2-6; clone_size: .; d_call: .; cdr3_nt: TGTGCCAGCAGCCTGACCTTCTCTGGGGCCAACGTCCTGACTTTC; cdr3_aa: CASSLTFSGANVLTF
v_call: TRBV30; j_call: TRBJ2-7; clone_size: .; d_call: .; cdr3_nt: TGTGCCTGGAGTGGTACTTCCGCTCGAGAGCAGTACTTC; cdr3_aa: CAWSGTSAREQYF
v_call: TRBV7-9; j_call: TRBJ2-7; clone_size: few; d_call: .; cdr3_nt: TGTGCCAGCAGCCCCGCGAGCGTCTCCTACGAGCAGTACTTC; cdr3_aa: CASSPASVSYEQYF
v_call: TRBV11-2; j_call: TRBJ2-7; clone_size: few; d_call: TRBD1; cdr3_nt: TGTGCCAGCAGTCTCGTGGGGGACAGCTCCTACGAGCAGTACTTC; cdr3_aa: CASSLVGDSSYEQYF
v_call: TRBV7-2; j_call: TRBJ1-2; clone_size: few; d_call: TRBD1; cdr3_nt: TGTGCCAGCAGCTTAGGGGCAGGGGGCCCCTATGGCTACACCTTC; cdr3_aa: CASSLGAGGPYGYTF
v_call: TRBV28; j_call: TRBJ2-7; clone_size: few; d_call: TRBD1; cdr3_nt: TGTGCCAGCAGTCGGCCGGGACAGGGGGTCTACGAGCAGTACTTC; cdr3_aa: CASSRPGQGVYEQYF
v_call: TRBV28; j_call: TRBJ2-7; clone_size: .; d_call: TRBD1; cdr3_nt: TGTGCCAGCAGTACGGGACAGGGGGCTTACGAGCAGTACTTC; cdr3_aa: CASSTGQGAYEQYF
v_call: TRBV29-1; j_call: TRBJ1-5; clone_size: .; d_call: .; cdr3_nt: TGCAGCGTGGGCCAGGGGCTTGAGCCCCAGCATTTT; cdr3_aa: CSVGQGLEPQHF